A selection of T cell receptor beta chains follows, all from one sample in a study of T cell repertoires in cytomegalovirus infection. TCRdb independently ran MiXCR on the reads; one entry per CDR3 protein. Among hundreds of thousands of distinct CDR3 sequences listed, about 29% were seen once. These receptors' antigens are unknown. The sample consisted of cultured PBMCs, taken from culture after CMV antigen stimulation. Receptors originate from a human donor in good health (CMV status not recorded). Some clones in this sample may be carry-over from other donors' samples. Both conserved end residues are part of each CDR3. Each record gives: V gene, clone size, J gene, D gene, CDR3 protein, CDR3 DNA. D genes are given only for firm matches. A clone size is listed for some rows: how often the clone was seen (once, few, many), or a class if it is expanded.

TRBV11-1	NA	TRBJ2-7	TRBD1	CASSLEGQGPYEQYF	TGTGCCAGCAGCTTAGAGGGACAGGGGCCCTACGAGCAGTACTTC
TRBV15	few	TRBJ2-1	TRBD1	CATSSGQGTYNEQFF	TGTGCCACCAGCAGCGGACAGGGTACCTACAATGAGCAGTTCTTC
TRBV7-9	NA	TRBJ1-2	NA	CASSLGGDSYGYTF	TGTGCCAGCAGCTTGGGGGGAGACAGCTATGGCTACACCTTC
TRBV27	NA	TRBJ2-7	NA	CASSLSPEAYEQYF	TGTGCCAGCAGTTTATCGCCGGAAGCCTACGAGCAGTACTTC
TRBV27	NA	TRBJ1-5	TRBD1	CATSPGQGQPQHF	TGTGCCACCTCCCCGGGACAGGGCCAGCCCCAGCATTTT
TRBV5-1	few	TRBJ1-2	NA	CASSPGGDTVYGYTF	TGCGCCAGCAGCCCCGGAGGGGACACCGTTTATGGCTACACCTTC
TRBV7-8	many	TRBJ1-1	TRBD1	CASSLADRTNTEAFF	TGTGCCAGCAGCTTAGCGGACAGGACCAACACTGAAGCTTTCTTT
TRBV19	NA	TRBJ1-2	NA	CASSIGQYGYTF	TGTGCCAGTAGTATTGGACAATATGGCTACACCTTC
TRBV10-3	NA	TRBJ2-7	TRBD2	CAISLGEGFSYEQYF	TGTGCCATCAGTTTGGGGGAGGGATTCTCCTACGAGCAGTACTTC
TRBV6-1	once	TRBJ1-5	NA	CASSESGLRQPQHF	TGTGCCAGCAGTGAAAGCGGGTTAAGGCAGCCCCAGCATTTT
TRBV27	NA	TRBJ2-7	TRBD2	CASSHGTSGSRPYEQYF	TGTGCCAGCAGTCACGGGACTAGCGGGAGTAGACCCTACGAGCAGTACTTC
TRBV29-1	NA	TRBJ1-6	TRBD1	CSVAGTDVRSYNSPLHF	TGCAGCGTTGCAGGGACAGACGTGCGCTCCTATAATTCACCCCTCCACTTT
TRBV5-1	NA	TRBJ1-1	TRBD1	CASSTRTGRPEAFF	TGCGCCAGCAGCACTCGGACAGGGAGGCCTGAAGCTTTCTTT
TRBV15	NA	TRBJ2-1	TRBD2	CATSNSLAGEYNEQFF	TGTGCCACCAGCAACTCACTAGCGGGAGAGTACAATGAGCAGTTCTTC
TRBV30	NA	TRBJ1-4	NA	CAWRASLNEKLFF	TGTGCCTGGAGGGCCAGCCTTAATGAAAAACTGTTTTTT
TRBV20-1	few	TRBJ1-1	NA	CSAARGGVKDTEAFF	TGCAGTGCTGCCCGGGGAGGGGTTAAGGACACTGAAGCTTTCTTT
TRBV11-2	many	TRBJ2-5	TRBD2	CASSFPRWLVAGVVLSQETQYF	TGTGCCAGCAGCTTCCCTCGCTGGTTGGTAGCGGGAGTGGTATTATCCCAAGAGACCCAGTACTTC
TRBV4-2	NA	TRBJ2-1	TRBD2	CASSQDSLAVYNEQFF	TGTGCCAGCAGCCAAGATTCTCTAGCGGTCTACAATGAGCAGTTCTTC
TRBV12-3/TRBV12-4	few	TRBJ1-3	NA	CASSLQSRGLSPGNTIYF	TGTGCCAGCAGTTTACAGTCGCGGGGGTTAAGCCCTGGAAACACCATATATTTT
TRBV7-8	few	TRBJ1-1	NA	CASTPLGAGTEAFF	TGTGCCAGCACCCCGTTGGGGGCGGGCACTGAAGCTTTCTTT
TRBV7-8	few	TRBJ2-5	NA	CASSSWTTHVPEETQYF	TGTGCCAGCAGCTCCTGGACAACGCACGTACCCGAAGAGACCCAGTACTTC
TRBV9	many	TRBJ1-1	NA	CASSVDKDGAGENTEAFF	TGTGCCAGCAGCGTAGATAAGGACGGGGCAGGGGAGAACACTGAAGCTTTCTTT
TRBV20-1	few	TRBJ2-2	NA	CSARRTGNTGELFF	TGCAGTGCTAGGAGGACTGGGAACACCGGGGAGCTGTTTTTT
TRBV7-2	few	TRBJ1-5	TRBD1	CASSRRQGANQPQHF	TGTGCCAGCAGCCGGAGACAGGGGGCTAATCAGCCCCAGCATTTT
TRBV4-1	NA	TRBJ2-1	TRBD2	CASSHPGLALNEQFF	TGCGCCAGCAGCCACCCGGGACTAGCGCTCAATGAGCAGTTCTTC
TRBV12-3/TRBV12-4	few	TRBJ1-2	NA	CASSSRRGSNYGYTF	TGTGCCAGCAGTTCAAGGAGAGGAAGTAACTATGGCTACACCTTC
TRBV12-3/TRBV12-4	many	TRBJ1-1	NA	CASSFRASPPNTEAFF	TGTGCCAGCAGTTTTAGGGCTTCACCCCCGAACACTGAAGCTTTCTTT
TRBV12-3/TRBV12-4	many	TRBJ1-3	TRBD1	CASSPPTGTASGNTIYF	TGTGCCAGCAGTCCCCCTACCGGGACAGCCTCTGGAAACACCATATATTTT
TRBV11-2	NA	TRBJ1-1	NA	CASSLRGPGQGSTEAFF	TGTGCCAGCAGCTTAAGGGGCCCCGGGCAGGGATCGACTGAAGCTTTCTTT
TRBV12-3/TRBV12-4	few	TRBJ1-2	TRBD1	CASSFAGTGIYGYTF	TGTGCCAGCAGTTTCGCCGGGACAGGGATCTATGGCTACACCTTC
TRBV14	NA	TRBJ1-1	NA	CASSSYGRTEAFF	TGTGCCAGCAGCTCATATGGCAGGACTGAAGCTTTCTTT
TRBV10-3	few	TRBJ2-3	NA	CAISEFRDTADTQYF	TGTGCCATCAGCGAATTCCGGGACACCGCCGATACGCAGTATTTT
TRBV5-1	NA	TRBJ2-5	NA	CASSLFRPTEETQYF	TGCGCCAGCAGCTTGTTCCGACCCACGGAAGAGACCCAGTACTTC
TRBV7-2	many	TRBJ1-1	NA	CASSSRGGTEAFF	TGTGCCAGCAGCTCTAGGGGGGGCACTGAAGCTTTCTTT
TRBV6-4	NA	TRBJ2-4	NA	CASSDTGASSNIQYF	TGTGCCAGCAGTGACACCGGTGCTAGCAGTAACATTCAGTACTTC
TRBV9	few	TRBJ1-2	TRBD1	CASSASDRPDYGYTF	TGTGCCAGCAGCGCTTCGGACAGGCCAGACTATGGCTACACCTTC
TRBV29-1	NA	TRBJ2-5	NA	CSVGAYQETQYF	TGCAGCGTAGGGGCGTACCAAGAGACCCAGTACTTC
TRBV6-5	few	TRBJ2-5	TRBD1	CASSSYGQGGETQYF	TGTGCCAGCAGCTCATACGGACAGGGAGGCGAGACCCAGTACTTC
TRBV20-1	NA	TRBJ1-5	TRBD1	CSAQDRGDQPQHF	TGCAGTGCTCAGGACAGGGGCGATCAGCCCCAGCATTTT
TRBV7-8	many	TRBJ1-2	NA	CASSPSSDYGYTF	TGTGCCAGCAGCCCCTCTAGCGACTATGGCTACACCTTC
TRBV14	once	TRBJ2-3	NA	CASSQGNGGSTDTQYF	TGTGCCAGCAGCCAAGGAAACGGAGGTAGCACAGATACGCAGTATTTT
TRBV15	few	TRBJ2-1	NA	CATSRDKRRLSSYNEQFF	TGTGCCACCAGCAGAGATAAACGGCGACTGAGCTCCTACAATGAGCAGTTCTTC
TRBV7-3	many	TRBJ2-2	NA	CASSSQGRGTGELFF	TGTGCCAGCAGCTCTCAGGGAAGGGGCACCGGGGAGCTGTTTTTT
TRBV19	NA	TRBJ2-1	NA	CASGPTGTKVNEQFF	TGTGCCAGTGGGCCTACCGGGACAAAAGTTAATGAGCAGTTCTTC
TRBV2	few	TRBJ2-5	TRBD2	CASSQERGGLATQYF	TGTGCCAGCAGCCAGGAGCGGGGGGGCCTTGCGACCCAGTACTTC
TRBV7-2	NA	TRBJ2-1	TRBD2	CASSLPSSGTGGEQFF	TGTGCCAGCAGCTTACCGTCTAGCGGGACGGGGGGTGAGCAGTTCTTC
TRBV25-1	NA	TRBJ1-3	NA	CASRETALDGNTIYF	TGTGCCAGCAGGGAGACAGCGTTAGATGGAAACACCATATATTTT